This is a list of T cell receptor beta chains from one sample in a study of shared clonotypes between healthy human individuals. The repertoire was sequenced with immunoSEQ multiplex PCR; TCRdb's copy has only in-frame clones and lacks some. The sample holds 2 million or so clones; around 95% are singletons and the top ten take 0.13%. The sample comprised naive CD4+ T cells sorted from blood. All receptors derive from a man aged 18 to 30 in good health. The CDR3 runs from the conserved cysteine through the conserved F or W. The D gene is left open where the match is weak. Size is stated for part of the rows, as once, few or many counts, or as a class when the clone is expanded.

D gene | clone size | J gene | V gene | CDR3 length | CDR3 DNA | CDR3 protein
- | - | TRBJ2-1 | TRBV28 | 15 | TGTGCCAGCAGTTTGGGCAGGGTAAAGGGCAATGAGCAGTTCTTC | CASSLGRVKGNEQFF
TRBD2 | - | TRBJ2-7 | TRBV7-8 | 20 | TGTGCCAGCAGCTTCCTTCGGACTAGCGGGAGGGTCAAGGTATCCCACGAGCAGTACTTC | CASSFLRTSGRVKVSHEQYF
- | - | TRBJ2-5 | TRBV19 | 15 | TGTGCCAGTAGTATATCTTTCTATCTCAGAGAGACCCAGTACTTC | CASSISFYLRETQYF
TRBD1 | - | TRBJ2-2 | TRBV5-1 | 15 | TGCGCCAGTGTTGCCGGGACAGCGAACACCGGGGAGCTGTTTTTT | CASVAGTANTGELFF
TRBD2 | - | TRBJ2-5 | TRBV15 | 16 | TGTGCCACCAGCAGGTCCCCGGGACTAGTTGGCGAGACCCAGTACTTC | CATSRSPGLVGETQYF
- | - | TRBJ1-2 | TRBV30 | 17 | TGTGCCTGGAGTGTAGCGGTCAGGGGAGGGTTGAACTATGGCTACACCTTC | CAWSVAVRGGLNYGYTF
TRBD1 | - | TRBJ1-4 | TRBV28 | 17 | TGTGCCAGCAGCGGACAGGGACTCCTTTTATCAGGTGAAAAACTGTTTTTT | CASSGQGLLLSGEKLFF
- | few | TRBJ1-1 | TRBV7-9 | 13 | TGTGCCAGCAGCTCCCAGCTAGGAGCTGTAGCTTTCTTT | CASSSQLGAVAFF
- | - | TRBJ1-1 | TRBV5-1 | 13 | TGCGCCAGCAGTGGACAATCGAACACTGAAGCTTTCTTT | CASSGQSNTEAFF
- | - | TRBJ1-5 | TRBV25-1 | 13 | TGTGCCAGCAGTGAAGCAGGGAATCAGCCCCAGCATTTT | CASSEAGNQPQHF
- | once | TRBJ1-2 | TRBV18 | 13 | TGTGCCAGCTCACCACCCTCTAAGGAAGGCTACACCTTC | CASSPPSKEGYTF
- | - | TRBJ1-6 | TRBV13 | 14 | TGTGCCAGCAGCCTAAGGGGGACTGATTCACCCCTCCACTTT | CASSLRGTDSPLHF
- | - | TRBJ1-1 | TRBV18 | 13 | TGTGCCAGCTCAGGACAGAGGAACACTGAAGCTTTCTTT | CASSGQRNTEAFF
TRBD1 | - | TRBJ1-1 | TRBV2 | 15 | TGTGCCAGCAGTGCCCTACAGGGGGCAGGCACTGAAGCTTTCTTT | CASSALQGAGTEAFF
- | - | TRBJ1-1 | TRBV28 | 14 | TGTGCCAGCAGTGACCCGGGACTGAGCACTGAAGCTTTCTTT | CASSDPGLSTEAFF
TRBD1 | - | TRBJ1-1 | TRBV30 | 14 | TGTGCCTGGGCGCGACAGGGGAGGAACACTGAAGCTTTCTTT | CAWARQGRNTEAFF
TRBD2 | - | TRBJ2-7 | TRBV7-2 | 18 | TGTGCCAGCAGCTTAAAGGGCGGGGGAACCTACTTTGGGCACGAGCAGTACTTC | CASSLKGGGTYFGHEQYF
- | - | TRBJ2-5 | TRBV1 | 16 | TGCACCAGCAGCCAAGATAGGCGGGGGCTGCAAGAGACCCAGTACTTC | CTSSQDRRGLQETQYF
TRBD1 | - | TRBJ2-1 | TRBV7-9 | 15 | TGTGCCAGCAGTCTCGGGACAGGGCCTGCAGATGAGCAGTTCTTC | CASSLGTGPADEQFF
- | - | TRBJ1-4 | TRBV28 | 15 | TGTGCCAGCAGTTCCCCGGGTCGGTCGGGTGAAAAACTGTTTTTT | CASSSPGRSGEKLFF
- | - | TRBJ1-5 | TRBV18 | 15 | TGTGCCAGCTCACAACCGGGGGGAGATAGTCAGCCCCAGCATTTT | CASSQPGGDSQPQHF
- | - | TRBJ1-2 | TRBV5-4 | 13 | TGTGCCAGCAGCGGGGATGGGGCCTATGGCTACACCTTC | CASSGDGAYGYTF
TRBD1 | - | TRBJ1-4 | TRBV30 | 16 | TGTGCCTGGAGTGCAAAGACCGGGACAGGGACTGAAAAACTGTTTTTT | CAWSAKTGTGTEKLFF
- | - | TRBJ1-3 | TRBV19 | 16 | TGTGCCAGTAGTCCGCTGGCGACGGTTTCTGGAAACACCATATATTTT | CASSPLATVSGNTIYF
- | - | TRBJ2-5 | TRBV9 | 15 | TGTGCCAGCAGCGTAGCTATAGGGTCTCAAGAGACCCAGTACTTC | CASSVAIGSQETQYF
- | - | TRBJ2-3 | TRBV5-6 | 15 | TGTGCCAGCAGCTTGCGGGGTATAAGCACAGATACGCAGTATTTT | CASSLRGISTDTQYF
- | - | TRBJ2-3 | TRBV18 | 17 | TGTGCCAGCTCACCACGGTATCTAAATCTGGGCACAGATACGCAGTATTTT | CASSPRYLNLGTDTQYF
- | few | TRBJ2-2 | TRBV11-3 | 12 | TGTGCCAGCAGCTCAAACACCGGGGAGCTGTTTTTT | CASSSNTGELFF
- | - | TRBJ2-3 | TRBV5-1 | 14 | TGCGCCAGCAGCCCGGCTCTTGGCACAGATACGCAGTATTTT | CASSPALGTDTQYF
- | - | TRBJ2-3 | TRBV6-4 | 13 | TGTGCCAGCAGCCCAGGGACGCAGGGTACGCAGTATTTT | CASSPGTQGTQYF
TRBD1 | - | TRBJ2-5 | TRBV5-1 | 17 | TGCGCCAGCAGCTTGACTGGGACAGGGGGCGCGCGGGAGACCCAGTACTTC | CASSLTGTGGARETQYF
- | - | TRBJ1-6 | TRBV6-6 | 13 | TGTGCCAGCAGTTACTCCTATAATTCACCCCTCCACTTT | CASSYSYNSPLHF